A single sample gave rise to the 5 T cell receptor beta chains below, sequenced in a study of shared clonotypes between healthy human individuals. TCRdb keeps only in-frame clones here, not all; method: immunoSEQ multiplex PCR. The table shows some 690,000 clones, with 90% occurring only once. The sequenced material came from memory CD8+ T cells from PBMCs. Subset specified: CD45RO+ cells pooled with CCR7-negative TemRA cells. These receptors all stem from a man aged 18 to 29 in good health. Some clones in this sample may be carry-over from other donors' samples.

The chain combines TRBV5-1 with TRBJ1-1; TRBD1 agrees at 7 bases. This CDR3 has 12 residues. Germline CDR1 and CDR2: SGHRS and YFSETQ. Germline trimming cut 0 bases from V and 7 bases from J; bases unmatched to any gene: 0. CDR3 DNA: TGCGCCAGCAGCTTGGGGGACAGTGAAGCTTTCTTT. Amino acids: CASSLGDSEAFF.

The genes are TRBV27 and TRBJ2-2; possible D gene TRBD1, 6 bases. The germline V and J ends were trimmed by 2 bases and 5 bases, with 15 bases remaining between them. Germline V gives CDR1 MNHEY, CDR2 SMNVEV (reference sequence). This CDR3 region has 16 residues. For the CDR3, the DNA is TGTGCCAGCAGTTTAACGGCAGGGGTTAGGACCGGGGAGCTGTTTTTT. This encodes CASSLTAGVRTGELFF.

The V call is TRBV30, the J call TRBJ2-7; 8 nucleotides agree with TRBD1. V gave up 2 bases and J gave up 7 bases; unmatched junction bases: 13. Germline values: CDR1 GTSNPN, CDR2 SVGIG (reference sequence). The length of the CDR3 is 15 residues. CDR3 loop: CAWSIAGRGPQEQYF. The CDR3 DNA is TGTGCCTGGAGTATAGCTGGCAGGGGGCCTCAAGAGCAGTACTTC.

V gene TRBV30 combines with J gene TRBJ2-7, with 9 positions matching TRBD1. The CDR3 sequence is 13 residues long. Trimming took 4 bases from V and 6 from J; bases not matched to a gene: 7. CDR1 is GTSNPN, CDR2 SVGIG, per germline (reference sequence). CDR3 residues: CAWTRTGGGEQYF. DNA of the CDR3: TGTGCCTGGACAAGAACAGGGGGCGGCGAGCAGTACTTC.

The chain uses TRBV5-6 and TRBJ2-1; 7 bases are a match to TRBD2. The CDR3 extends over 15 amino acids. Per germline, CDR1 SGHDT and CDR2 YYEEEE. V was pared by 0 bases and J by 7 bases, with 7 bases of the junction left unmatched. This CDR3 reads CASSLGGGSWNEQFF. CDR3 in DNA: TGTGCCAGCAGCTTGGGGGGCGGGAGCTGGAATGAGCAGTTCTTC.